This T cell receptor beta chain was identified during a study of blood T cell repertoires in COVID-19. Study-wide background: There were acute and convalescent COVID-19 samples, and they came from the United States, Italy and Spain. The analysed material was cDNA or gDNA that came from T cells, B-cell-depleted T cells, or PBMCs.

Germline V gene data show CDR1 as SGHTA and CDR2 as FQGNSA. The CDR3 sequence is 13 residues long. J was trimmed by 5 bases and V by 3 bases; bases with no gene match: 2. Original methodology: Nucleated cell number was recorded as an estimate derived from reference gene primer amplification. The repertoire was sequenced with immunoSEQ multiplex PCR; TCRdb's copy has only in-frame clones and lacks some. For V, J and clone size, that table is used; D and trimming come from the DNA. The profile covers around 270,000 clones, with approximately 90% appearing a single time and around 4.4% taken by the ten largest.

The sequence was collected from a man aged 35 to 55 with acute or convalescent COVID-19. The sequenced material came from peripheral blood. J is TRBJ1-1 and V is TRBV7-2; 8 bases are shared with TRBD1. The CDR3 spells CASSFNRGTEAFF. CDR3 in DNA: TGTGCCAGCAGCTTCAACAGGGGGACTGAAGCTTTCTTT.